One sample yielded the 7 T cell receptor beta chains listed below, sequenced in a study of blood T cell repertoires in COVID-19. TCRdb's copy holds only in-frame clones and misses some; the assay was immunoSEQ multiplex PCR. This sample has some 390,000 clones, with roughly nine tenths found just once. Sequencing was performed on PBMCs or T cells enriched from blood (not recorded which). The source of these receptors is a woman between 25 and 40 years old who had recovered from COVID-19.

J is TRBJ2-7 and V is TRBV7-2; 7 nucleotides match TRBD1. Per the germline V gene, CDR1 is SGHTA and CDR2 is FQGNSA. With 7 bases clipped from V and 9 bases from J, the junction kept 12 bases outside the gene matches. The CDR3 covers 13 residues. The CDR3 loop reads CASKGADHMRQYF. CDR3 coding DNA: TGTGCCAGCAAGGGGGCCGACCACATGCGGCAGTACTTC.

The J gene is TRBJ2-1, the V gene TRBV12-3 or TRBV12-4, with D perhaps matching TRBD2 (6 bases). This CDR3 has 13 amino acids. Trimming took 8 bases from V and 4 from J, leaving 12 bases between them. The CDR3, as DNA: TGTGCCAGCTGTGGGGGGAATTACAATGAGCAGTTCTTC. Translation gives CASCGGNYNEQFF.

The gene calls are TRBV4-1 and TRBJ2-4; D uncertain. The germline CDR1 and CDR2 sequences are MGHRA and YSYEKL. Deletions cut 2 bases from V and 7 bases from J, with 15 bases between. The CDR3 sequence is 15 residues long. This CDR3 reads CASSQLPLAMNIQYF. The CDR3 nucleotides read TGCGCCAGCAGCCAACTCCCTCTTGCTATGAACATTCAGTACTTC.

This rearrangement joins TRBV7-8 to TRBJ1-5; D is possibly TRBD1 (5 bases). Trimming took off 2 bases at V and 1 base at J, with 15 bases between the two ends. Germline V gives CDR1 SGHVS, CDR2 FQNEAQ. The CDR3 contains 17 residues. The CDR3 here is CASSLFGGGGSNQPQHF. The DNA of the CDR3 is TGTGCCAGCAGCTTATTCGGGGGGGGAGGGAGCAATCAGCCCCAGCATTTT.

V is TRBV19 and J is TRBJ1-4, with 7 bases matching TRBD1. The CDR3 length is 16 residues. Germline V gene lookup returns CDR1 LNHDA and CDR2 SQIVND (reference sequence). V shed 6 bases, J shed 4 bases, and the junction held 11 bases outside the gene matches. DNA for the CDR3: TGTGCCAGTAGCAGACCGGGACAGCGAGTTAATGAAAAACTGTTTTTT. It is translated as CASSRPGQRVNEKLFF.

V is TRBV7-6 and J is TRBJ2-3; unclear D gene. Trimming took 5 bases from V and 4 from J, leaving 10 bases between them. From germline, CDR1 is SGHVS and CDR2 FNYEAQ. This CDR3 is built from 13 residues. The CDR3 spells CASSPLSSDTQYF. The CDR3 DNA is TGTGCCAGCAGCCCCCTTAGTTCAGATACGCAGTATTTT.

V gene TRBV7-3 combines with J gene TRBJ2-3; 11 bases map to TRBD2. V gave up 5 bases and J gave up 5 bases; unmatched junction bases: 3. The CDR3 extends over 14 amino acids. Germline CDR1 SGHTA, CDR2 FQGTGA. The CDR3 here is CASSIGTSGDTQYF. The CDR3, as DNA: TGTGCCAGCAGCATAGGGACTAGCGGAGATACGCAGTATTTT.